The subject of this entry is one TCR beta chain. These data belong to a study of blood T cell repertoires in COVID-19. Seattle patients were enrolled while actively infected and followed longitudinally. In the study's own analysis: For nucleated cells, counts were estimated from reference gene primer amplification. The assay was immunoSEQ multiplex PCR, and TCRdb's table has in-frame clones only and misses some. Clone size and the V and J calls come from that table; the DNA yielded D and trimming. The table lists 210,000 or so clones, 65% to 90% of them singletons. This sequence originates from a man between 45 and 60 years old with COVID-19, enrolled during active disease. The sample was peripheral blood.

The CDR3: CASSLTSGGISLAKNIQYF. The CDR3 bases are TGTGCCAGCAGCTTGACTAGCGGGGGGATTAGTCTAGCCAAAAACATTCAGTACTTC. The genes are TRBV5-6 and TRBJ2-4; 12 bases align to TRBD2. The CDR3 has 19 residues. V shed 1 base, J shed 0 bases, and the junction held 8 bases outside the gene matches. In germline, CDR1 is SGHDT, CDR2 YYEEEE.